These 8 T cell receptor beta chains share one sample of origin, sequenced in a study of cytomegalovirus exposure and HLA in healthy donors. PCR was performed using 60 Vbeta and 13 Jbeta primers. Produced via immunoSEQ multiplex PCR; TCRdb's table is partial and in-frame only. The sample contains 200,000 to 250,000 clones, about 72% of which appear only once. The sample consisted of PBMCs. The receptors stem from a male donor in good health and CMV-seronegative.

The CDR3 DNA reads TGTGCCAGCAGCTTATCCTGGAGGGGGCACACTGAAGCTTTCTTT. The encoded protein is CASSLSWRGHTEAFF. The chain is built from TRBV11-2 and TRBJ1-1; 7 bases are shared with TRBD1. The CDR3 is 15 amino acids. V shed 2 bases, J shed 3 bases, and the junction held 6 bases outside the gene matches. Germline V gene data show CDR1 as SGHAT and CDR2 as FQNNGV.

There are a few counts of this clone. The rearrangement uses TRBV4-1 and TRBJ1-5, with a weak D call TRBD1 (5 bases). CDR1 and CDR2 from the germline V gene are MGHRA and YSYEKL. The V and J ends lost 2 bases and 2 bases respectively, with 10 bases between them. This CDR3 has 15 amino acids. Here the CDR3 reads CASSQRRGGNQPQHF. CDR3 sequence (DNA): TGCGCCAGCAGCCAAAGGAGGGGCGGCAATCAGCCCCAGCATTTT.

This clone appeared a single time. The chain has TRBV11-2 and TRBJ2-5, with 16 bases that match TRBD2. Germline assignment: CDR1 SGHAT and CDR2 FQNNGV. The CDR3 is 14 amino acids. Trimming at V came to 11 bases and at J to 5 bases, leaving 5 bases not matched to a gene. The CDR3 nucleotides read TGTGCCGGGGGGACTAGCGGGAGGGGGGAGACCCAGTACTTC. This gives the protein CAGGTSGRGETQYF.

This clone has a single count. The gene calls are TRBV5-5 and TRBJ2-2, with 14 bases fitting TRBD2. With 4 bases clipped from V and 7 bases from J, the junction kept 6 bases outside the gene matches. Per germline, CDR1 SGHKS and CDR2 YYEKEE (reference sequence). CDR3 size: 16 residues. The CDR3 here is CASSQGLAGEIGELFF. The CDR3 bases are TGTGCCAGCAGCCAGGGACTAGCGGGAGAAATCGGGGAGCTGTTTTTT.

The V and J genes are TRBV29-1 and TRBJ2-7, with D uncertain. Trimming left V 5 bases short and J 2 bases short, with 10 bases between. This CDR3 spans 12 amino acids. Germline CDR1 SQVTM, CDR2 ANQGSEA. CDR3 in DNA: TGCAGCGTTATGGGCAGCACCTACGAGCAGTACTTC. Its protein is CSVMGSTYEQYF.

The rearrangement links TRBV19 to TRBJ2-1; D is unresolved. Looked up from germline, CDR1 is LNHDA and CDR2 is SQIVND (reference sequence). V gave up 5 bases and J gave up 6 bases, with 17 bases separating them. The CDR3 runs 15 residues. The chain's CDR3 is CASSPSGPNVNEQFF. The DNA for the CDR3 is TGTGCCAGTAGTCCTTCTGGGCCGAATGTCAATGAGCAGTTCTTC.

V gene TRBV18 combines with J gene TRBJ1-2; 7 nucleotides align to TRBD1. Germline V CDR1 and CDR2: KGHSH, LQKENI. There are 14 residues in the CDR3. The junction had 8 bases not matched to a gene; V was cut back by 2 bases and J by 8 bases. CDR3 DNA sequence: TGTGCCAGCTCACCAGGGACAGACGGACGCGGCTACACCTTC. Its protein is CASSPGTDGRGYTF.

This chain uses TRBV29-1 with TRBJ2-1; the D gene is possibly TRBD2 (5 bases). The V end lost 7 bases, the J end lost 6 bases, and 7 bases lay between the germline ends. The germline CDR1 and CDR2 sequences are SQVTM and ANQGSEA. This CDR3 has 10 residues. CDR3 bases: TGCAGCGCTCGGGGCAATGAGCAGTTCTTC. Amino acids: CSARGNEQFF.